This T cell receptor beta chain appears in the sequencing data of a study of regulatory T cells in long-lasting Graves disease. Looking at the study overall: Patients newly diagnosed with Graves' had been on antithyroid drugs for under 3 months.

Library construction for TCR beta used iRepertoire HTBI primers and Arm-PCR of CDR3 regions. TCRdb itself ran the multiplex PCR reads through MiXCR, one entry per CDR3 protein. The repertoire holds around 500,000 distinct CDR3 sequences, with roughly 16% as singletons. As for time point: newly diagnosed GD, antithyroid drugs for less than 3 months. The TCR library was made from RNA that had been extracted from PBMCs in TRIzol. The germline CDR1 and CDR2 sequences are SGHVS and FNYEAQ. This CDR3 spans 14 amino acids. V was shortened by 1 base and J by 5 bases, with 11 bases between the two germline ends. This sample was shared with a second study, whose subject was T cells in Graves' hyperthyroidism and ophthalmopathy.

The starting material was peripheral blood mononuclear cells (PBMCs), obtained at new diagnosis, from a patient treated with antithyroid drugs. This TCR came from a middle-aged woman with Graves disease. The rearrangement links TRBV7-6 to TRBJ2-5, with D hard to call. The DNA for the CDR3 is TGTGCCAGCAGCTTAGAAGGGTCCGGGGAGACCCAGTACTTC. Translating gives CASSLEGSGETQYF.